These 29 T cell receptor beta chains share one sample of origin, sequenced in a study of OX40 agonist ivuxolimab in advanced cancers. TCRdb keeps only in-frame clones here, not all; method: immunoSEQ multiplex PCR. The sample shows about 61,000 clones, around 83% of them seen only once. This material consisted of CD4+ or CD8+ T cells sorted from blood, taken in a trial of the OX40 agonist ivuxolimab. The receptors were gathered from an adult with an advanced solid tumor such as melanoma, head and neck, liver or kidney cancer.

The chain combines TRBV7-3 with TRBJ2-5; TRBD2 matches at 12 bases. Trimming at V came to 1 base and at J to 5 bases, leaving 5 bases not matched to a gene. The CDR3 loop spans 16 amino acids. Germline assignment: CDR1 SGHTA and CDR2 FQGTGA. Here the CDR3 DNA reads TGTGCCAGCAGCTTAAGAGGACTAGCGGGGACGGAGACCCAGTACTTC. This sequence encodes CASSLRGLAGTETQYF.

The chain recombines TRBV5-4 with TRBJ2-4; a weak D match, TRBD1 (6 bases). This CDR3 contains 17 residues. Germline values: CDR1 SGHNT, CDR2 YYREEE (reference sequence). Deletions cut 4 bases from V and 2 bases from J, with 19 bases between. Here the CDR3 DNA reads TGTGCCAGCAGCGCCCCGGGCAGGGGAGTTTCCAAAAACATTCAGTACTTC. Its protein product is CASSAPGRGVSKNIQYF. The complete variable domain, with remaining parts taken from reference TRBV5-4 and TRBJ2-4, reads ETGVTQSPTHLIKTRGQQVTLRCSSQSGHNTVSWYQQALGQGPQFIFQYYREEENGRGNFPPRFSGLQFPNYSSELNVNALELDDSALYLCASSAPGRGVSKNIQYFGAGTRLSVL.

The chain has TRBV10-3 and TRBJ2-7, with D possibly called TRBD1 or TRBD2 (5 bases each). Trimming pared 9 bases from V and 6 bases from J, leaving 21 bases between. Germline V lookup: CDR1 ENHRY, CDR2 SYGVKD. The CDR3 is 14 amino acids. The CDR3 protein is CAIAGTGALGEQYF. DNA for the CDR3: TGTGCCATTGCCGGGACCGGTGCTTTGGGCGAGCAGTACTTC.

The chain recombines TRBV11-2 with TRBJ2-7; possibly TRBD2 for D (5 bases). The germline V and J ends were trimmed by 6 bases and 5 bases, with 20 bases remaining between them. This CDR3 has 15 amino acids. CDR1 SGHAT and CDR2 FQNNGV come from the germline V gene. CDR3 in DNA: TGTGCCAGCAGAGGCACGAGGCGGAGAGGGCACGAGCAGTACTTC. This sequence encodes CASRGTRRRGHEQYF.

This clone was found a few times. The chain links TRBV10-3 to TRBJ1-1; tentative D call: TRBD1 (5 bases). The CDR3 extends over 14 amino acids. Deletions cut 10 bases from V and 4 bases from J, with 19 bases between. Germline V gives CDR1 ENHRY, CDR2 SYGVKD. CDR3 in amino acids: CATSKGAGGTEAFF. The CDR3, as DNA: TGTGCCACCTCTAAGGGAGCCGGGGGCACTGAAGCTTTCTTT.

The chain carries TRBV5-1 and TRBJ2-5; 14 bases map to TRBD2. Germline V lookup: CDR1 SGHRS, CDR2 YFSETQ. Germline trimming cut 5 bases from V and 5 bases from J; bases unmatched to any gene: 11. This CDR3 has 17 residues. CDR3 coding DNA: TGCGCCAGCAGACCTATTATGACTAGCGGGGGGGCCGAGACCCAGTACTTC. It specifies CASRPIMTSGGAETQYF. The full variable domain, in which reference TRBV5-1 and TRBJ2-5 provide the parts outside the CDR3, is KAGVTQTPRYLIKTRGQQVTLSCSPISGHRSVSWYQQTPGQGLQFLFEYFSETQRNKGNFPGRFSGRQFSNSRSEMNVSTLELGDSALYLCASRPIMTSGGAETQYFGPGTRLLVL.

This chain links TRBV27 with TRBJ1-5, with D possibly TRBD1 on 5 matching bases. Trimming cost V 4 bases and J 7 bases, with 11 bases left between them. CDR1 and CDR2 (germline): MNHEY, SMNVEV (reference sequence). The CDR3 consists of 13 residues. The CDR3 here is CASSSRGKQPQHF. The CDR3 DNA follows: TGTGCCAGCAGTTCCCGGGGGAAGCAGCCCCAGCATTTT.

This clone turned up a few times. V usage is TRBV5-1 and J usage is TRBJ1-1; 8 bases fit TRBD1. Looked up from germline, CDR1 is SGHRS and CDR2 is YFSETQ. V was pared by 3 bases and J by 2 bases, with 6 bases of the junction left unmatched. The CDR3 length is 15 residues. CDR3 sequence: CASSSQGGKNTEAFF. The CDR3, as DNA: TGCGCCAGCAGCTCACAGGGGGGTAAAAACACTGAAGCTTTCTTT.

V usage is TRBV15 and J usage is TRBJ2-3, with 7 bases that match TRBD2. Germline CDR1 and CDR2: LNHNV and YYDKDF (reference sequence). The CDR3 runs to 15 residues. The J segment lost 2 bases and the V segment lost 0 bases, leaving 2 bases of the junction unmatched. For the CDR3, the DNA is TGTGCCACCAGCAGAGACCTAGCGGACACAGATACGCAGTATTTT. It codes for CATSRDLADTDTQYF.

V usage is TRBV21-1 and J usage is TRBJ1-2; the DNA was not compared with TRBD1, the D call given in the table. TRBV21-1 is an annotated pseudogene. This CDR3 has 15 amino acids. As DNA, the CDR3 is TGTGCCAGCAGCAACCAGGGGCCGGGCCTCTATGGCTACACCTTC. Translated, it gives CASSNQGPGLYGYTF.

The genes are TRBV30 and TRBJ2-5, with D possibly being TRBD2 (6 bases). The CDR3 extends over 13 amino acids. Germline CDR1 GTSNPN, CDR2 SVGIG (reference sequence). Trimming removed 3 bases from V and 2 bases from J, with 10 bases in between. The CDR3: CAWRLAGQETQYF. The DNA for the CDR3 is TGTGCCTGGAGGTTGGCGGGGCAAGAGACCCAGTACTTC.

The rearrangement uses TRBV5-6 and TRBJ1-5; TRBD1 matches 8 bases. Germline CDR1 reads SGHDT; CDR2 reads YYEEEE. The V gene end was trimmed by 2 bases and the J gene end by 6 bases; junction bases not matched to a gene: 19. The CDR3 runs to 19 residues. The DNA of the CDR3 is TGTGCCAGCAGCTTTCAAGGGTTGATCGACAGGGGAGGCGGTCAGCCCCAGCATTTT. Protein: CASSFQGLIDRGGGQPQHF.

The chain has TRBV7-3 and TRBJ2-3; TRBD2 is a possible D gene (6 bases). The CDR3 runs to 15 residues. Germline values: CDR1 SGHTA, CDR2 FQGTGA. The V end lost 11 bases, the J end lost 0 bases, and 18 bases lay between the germline ends. CDR3 nucleotide sequence: TGTGCCGCCCCCGGGCGGGGTATGAGCACAGATACGCAGTATTTT. Its translation: CAAPGRGMSTDTQYF.

The V call is TRBV2, the J call TRBJ2-5; no definite D call. The V gene lost 5 bases and the J gene lost 5 bases, with 6 bases spanning the gap. Germline-derived CDR1 and CDR2 are SNHLY and FYNNEI. This CDR3 spans 11 amino acids. In DNA form, the CDR3 reads TGTGCCAGCAGTCTGGTGGAGACCCAGTACTTC. Its translation is CASSLVETQYF.

The DNA for the CDR3 is TGCGCCAGCAGCCCATACAGAGCCCGCTCCTATAATTCACCCCTCCACTTT. Its translation is CASSPYRARSYNSPLHF. The chain links TRBV4-1 to TRBJ1-6; no clear D gene. Looked up from germline, CDR1 is MGHRA and CDR2 is YSYEKL. There are 17 residues in the CDR3. Trimming left V 4 bases short and J 0 bases short, with 13 bases between.

The chain joins TRBV12-5 to TRBJ2-3, with D hard to call. The germline V and J ends were trimmed by 1 base and 2 bases, with 13 bases remaining between them. Germline V gene data show CDR1 as LGHNT and CDR2 as FRNRAP. The CDR3 is 16 amino acids. The CDR3 here is CASGLAPDSPTDTQYF. The CDR3 nucleotides are TGTGCTAGTGGTTTGGCACCCGACTCGCCCACAGATACGCAGTATTTT.

The chain uses TRBV13 and TRBJ2-2, with D possibly being TRBD1 or TRBD2 (6 bases each). The CDR3 contains 16 residues. Germline CDR1 and CDR2: PRHDT and FYEKMQ (reference sequence). V shed 5 bases and J shed 0 bases, with 13 bases lying between them. CDR3 coding DNA: TGTGCCAGCAGCACCTGGGGGGCCGCGAACACCGGGGAGCTGTTTTTT. Translation gives CASSTWGAANTGELFF. Full variable domain (remainder filled in from reference TRBV13 and TRBJ2-2): AAGVIQSPRHLIKEKRETATLKCYPIPRHDTVYWYQQGPGQDPQFLISFYEKMQSDKGSIPDRFSAQQFSDYHSELNMSSLELGDSALYFCASSTWGAANTGELFFGEGSRLTVL.

This sequence joins TRBV23-1 and TRBJ2-6; D uncertain. TRBV23-1 is marked as an open reading frame, function uncertain. CDR3 length: 20 amino acids. Trimming removed 0 bases from V and 0 bases from J, with 18 bases in between. CDR3 sequence (DNA): TGCGCCAGCAGTCAATCATTCCCCGGTCGACCCTCCTCTGGGGCCAACGTCCTGACTTTC. This translates into CASSQSFPGRPSSGANVLTF.

The chain carries TRBV5-1 and TRBJ1-6, with D hard to call. The CDR3 is 13 amino acids. Germline CDR1 is SGHRS and CDR2 is YFSETQ. Trimming pared 2 bases from V and 7 bases from J, leaving 7 bases between. CDR3: CASSLDGNSPLHF. The CDR3 DNA reads TGCGCCAGCAGCTTAGACGGAAATTCACCCCTCCACTTT. The full variable domain, in which reference TRBV5-1 and TRBJ1-6 provide the parts outside the CDR3, is KAGVTQTPRYLIKTRGQQVTLSCSPISGHRSVSWYQQTPGQGLQFLFEYFSETQRNKGNFPGRFSGRQFSNSRSEMNVSTLELGDSALYLCASSLDGNSPLHFGNGTRLTVT.

The chain employs TRBV18 and TRBJ1-5, with 8 bases fitting TRBD1. Germline trimming cut 0 bases from V and 7 bases from J; bases unmatched to any gene: 2. The CDR3 is 14 residues long. Per the germline V gene, CDR1 is KGHSH and CDR2 is LQKENI. Here the CDR3 DNA reads TGTGCCAGCTCACCACCGCCAGGGGGCCAGCCCCAGCATTTT. Amino acids: CASSPPPGGQPQHF.

The genes are TRBV6-4 and TRBJ2-1; the D is unclear. CDR1 is MRHNA and CDR2 is SNTAGT in the germline V gene. V lost 0 bases to trimming and J lost 9 bases, with 15 bases between them. CDR3 length: 15 amino acids. CDR3 DNA: TGTGCCAGCAGTGACTCTTTTGTTTTGGGCGGTGAGCAGTTCTTC. Amino acid sequence: CASSDSFVLGGEQFF.

The chain joins TRBV20-1 to TRBJ2-7, with TRBD2 as a possible D gene (6 bases). This CDR3 region has 11 residues. Trimming took 7 bases from V and 3 from J, leaving 10 bases between them. Germline CDR1 and CDR2: DFQATT and SNEGSKA (reference sequence). CDR3 in amino acids: CSVWGDYEQYF. The CDR3 DNA sequence: TGCAGTGTATGGGGGGACTACGAGCAGTACTTC.

This clone showed up just a few times. V is TRBV30 and J is TRBJ1-5; maybe TRBD1 (6 bases). The CDR3 is made up of 14 amino acids. CDR1 GTSNPN and CDR2 SVGIG come from the germline V gene (reference sequence). Trimming removed 1 base from V and 0 bases from J, with 7 bases in between. For the CDR3, the DNA is TGTGCCTGGAGTGGACAGGTTAGCAATCAGCCCCAGCATTTT. Translation gives CAWSGQVSNQPQHF. Full variable domain (remainder filled in from reference TRBV30 and TRBJ1-5): SQTIHQWPATLVQPVGSPLSLECTVEGTSNPNLYWYRQAAGRGLQLLFYSVGIGQISSEVPQNLSASRPQDRQFILSSKKLLLSDSGFYLCAWSGQVSNQPQHFGDGTRLSIL.

The chain combines TRBV18 with TRBJ1-1; possible D gene TRBD1, 6 bases. The V gene lost 2 bases and the J gene lost 1 base, with 17 bases spanning the gap. CDR1 is KGHSH, CDR2 LQKENI, per germline. This CDR3 has 17 amino acids. The CDR3 DNA is TGTGCCAGCTCACCAATTTACGGGGGCAGCGCGAACACTGAAGCTTTCTTT. Its translation is CASSPIYGGSANTEAFF.

This chain uses TRBV5-1 with TRBJ2-6; D not resolved. Germline V lookup: CDR1 SGHRS, CDR2 YFSETQ. This CDR3 has 16 amino acids. The germline V and J ends were trimmed by 2 bases and 0 bases, with 9 bases remaining between them. CDR3 residues: CASSLGISSGANVLTF. DNA for the CDR3: TGCGCCAGCAGCTTAGGGATAAGCTCTGGGGCCAACGTCCTGACTTTC.

V gene TRBV11-3 combines with J gene TRBJ2-6; TRBD1 matches at 8 bases. This CDR3 has 18 amino acids. The V and J ends lost 4 bases and 4 bases, in that order; junction bases with no gene match: 12. Germline CDR1 and CDR2: SGHNT and YENEEA. CDR3 protein: CASSSGTGVPWGANVLTF. In nucleotides, the CDR3 is TGTGCCAGCAGCTCCGGGACAGGAGTCCCCTGGGGGGCCAACGTCCTGACTTTC.

V is TRBV6-5 and J is TRBJ2-7, with 8 nucleotides matching TRBD2. Trimming at V came to 5 bases and at J to 4 bases, leaving 10 bases not matched to a gene. The CDR3 loop spans 15 amino acids. Germline-derived CDR1 and CDR2 are MNHEY and SVGAGI. The CDR3 reads CASSRGDSGAYEQYF. CDR3 DNA sequence: TGTGCCAGCAGTCGTGGTGATAGCGGGGCATACGAGCAGTACTTC.

The CDR3, as DNA: TGTGCCAGCAGTTACAGGGGCCGGGACACTGAAGCTTTCTTT. This gives the protein CASSYRGRDTEAFF. V gene TRBV6-5 combines with J gene TRBJ1-1, with D tentatively TRBD1 (5 bases). Germline CDR1 reads MNHEY; CDR2 reads SVGAGI. This CDR3 is built from 14 residues. The V and J ends lost 2 bases and 3 bases respectively, with 10 bases between them.

The chain uses TRBV19 and TRBJ1-5; possibly TRBD1 for D (5 bases). The length of the CDR3 is 15 residues. Germline-derived CDR1 and CDR2 are LNHDA and SQIVND (reference sequence). Trimming took 3 bases from V and 1 from J, leaving 10 bases between them. The CDR3 sequence is CASSMGDVSNQPQHF. DNA for the CDR3: TGTGCCAGTAGTATGGGGGATGTGAGCAATCAGCCCCAGCATTTT.